This T cell receptor beta chain was profiled in a study of Ad26.COV2.S vaccination and SARS-CoV-2 variants. Study information: Intramuscularly, Ad26.COV2.S was given either once or twice, 56 days apart.

Treatment specified: some 20 received Ad26.COV2.S at low or high dose, single or two shots; about five received placebo; per-sample allocation not given. The investigators took samples on day 63 after the first vaccine or placebo injection. It was an adult aged 18-55 years in Boston who was the donor. Profiling relied on immunoSEQ multiplex PCR, and the TCRdb table lists in-frame clones only, not all of them. The table includes some 330,000 clones, roughly 88% detected once. The study's findings and limits: A substantial breadth of spike-specific CD8+ and CD4+ T cell responses after vaccination has been reported. People who got the vaccine or the placebo had similar non-spike TCR breadth.

As concerns this clone: As yet, its antigen is unknown.

The TCR sequence derives from a person aged 18-60 years who received the Ad26.COV2.S COVID-19 vaccine or a placebo. Sequences were derived from peripheral blood, sampled in a trial of Ad26.COV2.S vaccine versus placebo.

CDR3 sequence reads: CASSLEPGQGTNYGYTF. The DNA for the CDR3 is TGCGCCAGCAGCCTAGAGCCCGGTCAGGGAACTAACTATGGCTACACCTTC. The genes are TRBV4-3 and TRBJ1-2, with D maybe TRBD1 (5 bases). Germline CDR1 LGHNA, CDR2 YSLEER. This CDR3 comprises 17 residues. Trimming left V 4 bases short and J 0 bases short, with 18 bases between.